This T cell receptor (beta chain) derives from a study of blood T cell repertoires in COVID-19. About the research overall: Sample material is recorded as cDNA or gDNA derived from T cells, B-cell-depleted T cells, or PBMCs.

Clones were read by immunoSEQ multiplex PCR, and TCRdb kept only the in-frame ones, dropping some. Here the sample spans under 250,000 clones, 85% being singletons. With V trimmed by 1 base and J by 1 base, 5 bases remained unmatched. Germline loops: CDR1 LGHDT, CDR2 YNNKEL (reference sequence). This CDR3 spans 17 amino acids. What was sequenced was peripheral blood. This chain links TRBV3-1 (or the pseudogene TRBV3-2) with TRBJ2-2, with 8 bases aligning to TRBD2. This clonotype was obtained from a man aged 50 to 60 with COVID-19, enrolled during active disease. The CDR3 protein is CASSQVLLAGNTGELFF. The DNA of the CDR3 is TGTGCCAGCAGCCAAGTTTTGCTAGCGGGGAACACCGGGGAGCTGTTTTTT.